Following are 9 T cell receptor beta chains from one sample sequenced in a study of shared clonotypes between healthy human individuals. Method: immunoSEQ multiplex PCR; TCRdb's copy keeps in-frame clones and lacks some. Among around 2.1 million clones listed, 95% were seen once. The sequenced sample consisted of naive CD4+ T cells sorted from blood. Regarding subset: CD45RA+ positively selected. The receptor source for this set is a young man in good health.

V and J are TRBV2 and TRBJ2-7; TRBD2 matches 11 bases. V was pared by 3 bases and J by 4 bases, with 8 bases of the junction left unmatched. The germline gives CDR1 SNHLY, CDR2 FYNNEI. The CDR3 is made up of 16 amino acids. The DNA for the CDR3 is TGTGCCAGCAGTGATGCCACTAGCGGGAGAACGTACGAGCAGTACTTC. This translates into CASSDATSGRTYEQYF.

The chain uses TRBV7-2 and TRBJ1-1; D is uncertain. Looked up from germline, CDR1 is SGHTA and CDR2 is FQGNSA. CDR3 length: 15 amino acids. Trimming cost V 5 bases and J 1 base, with 14 bases left between them. CDR3 loop: CASSRQRAANTEAFF. CDR3 sequence (DNA): TGTGCCAGCAGCCGTCAAAGAGCCGCGAACACTGAAGCTTTCTTT.

The chain joins TRBV6-5 to TRBJ1-2, with TRBD1 as a possible D gene (6 bases). The CDR3 sequence is 15 residues long. Germline V lookup: CDR1 MNHEY, CDR2 SVGAGI. V lost 6 bases and J 4 bases, leaving 18 bases between the germline ends. The chain's CDR3 is CASRLNKGGTYGYTF. The CDR3 DNA sequence: TGTGCCAGCAGACTAAACAAGGGGGGTACCTATGGCTACACCTTC.

V is TRBV10-3 and J is TRBJ2-7; 8 nucleotides agree with TRBD1. The germline CDR1 and CDR2 sequences are ENHRY and SYGVKD. The CDR3 totals 14 residues. After removal of 7 bases from V and 2 bases from J, the junction contained 7 bases not matched to a gene. The CDR3 protein is CAIKLGQATYEQYF. For the CDR3, the DNA is TGTGCCATCAAGTTGGGACAGGCTACCTACGAGCAGTACTTC.

The chain couples TRBV4-3 to TRBJ2-7; no definite D call. Germline V gene data show CDR1 as LGHNA and CDR2 as YSLEER. The CDR3 covers 13 residues. V lost 2 bases, J lost 6 bases, and 11 bases lay in between. CDR3 protein: CASSQSSAAEQYF. In DNA, the CDR3 is TGCGCCAGCAGCCAATCATCCGCAGCCGAGCAGTACTTC.

The rearrangement links TRBV27 to TRBJ2-2; the match to TRBD2 covers 9 bases. The trim removed 5 bases at V and 0 bases at J, leaving 19 bases unmatched. The CDR3 spans 21 residues. CDR1 is MNHEY, CDR2 SMNVEV, per germline (reference sequence). As DNA, the CDR3 is TGTGCCAGCAGTGGAGGTATATTAGCGGGGGCCAAAACTACGAACACCGGGGAGCTGTTTTTT. It is translated as CASSGGILAGAKTTNTGELFF.

The chain combines TRBV10-2 with TRBJ1-1; maybe TRBD1 (6 bases). V was trimmed by 0 bases and J by 3 bases, leaving 11 bases between them. There are 15 residues in the CDR3. The germline V gene encodes CDR1 WSHSY and CDR2 SAAADI. The CDR3 sequence: CASSESQGRDTEAFF. The CDR3 region has the DNA TGCGCCAGCAGTGAGTCGCAGGGGAGAGACACTGAAGCTTTCTTT.

The rearrangement joins TRBV7-9 to TRBJ2-7; D not certain. The CDR3 is 15 residues long. Per the germline V gene, CDR1 is SEHNR and CDR2 is FQNEAQ (reference sequence). The germline V and J ends were trimmed by 2 bases and 3 bases, with 14 bases remaining between them. CDR3 amino acids: CASSLKSAPVYEQYF. The CDR3 nucleotides read TGTGCCAGCAGCTTAAAATCGGCACCCGTCTACGAGCAGTACTTC.

About this clone: This CDR3 is also generated by other DNA sequences in the sample. The V and J genes are TRBV7-6 and TRBJ1-3; the match to TRBD1 covers 7 bases. The junction had 4 bases not matched to a gene; V was cut back by 1 base and J by 4 bases. Germline V lookup: CDR1 SGHVS, CDR2 FNYEAQ. This CDR3 has 15 amino acids. The CDR3 here is CASSLEGASGNTIYF. DNA of the CDR3: TGTGCCAGCAGCTTAGAGGGGGCATCGGGAAACACCATATATTTT.